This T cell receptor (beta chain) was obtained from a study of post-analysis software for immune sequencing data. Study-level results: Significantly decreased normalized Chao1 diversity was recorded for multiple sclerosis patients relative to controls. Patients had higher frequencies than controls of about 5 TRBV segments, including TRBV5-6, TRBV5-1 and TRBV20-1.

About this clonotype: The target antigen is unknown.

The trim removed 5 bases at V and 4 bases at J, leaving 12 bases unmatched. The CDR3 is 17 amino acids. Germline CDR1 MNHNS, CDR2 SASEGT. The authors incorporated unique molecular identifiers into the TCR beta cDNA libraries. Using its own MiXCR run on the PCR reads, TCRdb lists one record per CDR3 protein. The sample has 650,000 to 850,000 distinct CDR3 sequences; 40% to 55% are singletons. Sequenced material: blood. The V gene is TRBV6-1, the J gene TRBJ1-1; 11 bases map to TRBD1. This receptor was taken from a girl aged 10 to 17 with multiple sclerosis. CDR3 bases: TGTGCCAGCAGTCGAGCCGGGACAGGGGGGGTGGGCACTGAAGCTTTCTTT. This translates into CASSRAGTGGVGTEAFF.